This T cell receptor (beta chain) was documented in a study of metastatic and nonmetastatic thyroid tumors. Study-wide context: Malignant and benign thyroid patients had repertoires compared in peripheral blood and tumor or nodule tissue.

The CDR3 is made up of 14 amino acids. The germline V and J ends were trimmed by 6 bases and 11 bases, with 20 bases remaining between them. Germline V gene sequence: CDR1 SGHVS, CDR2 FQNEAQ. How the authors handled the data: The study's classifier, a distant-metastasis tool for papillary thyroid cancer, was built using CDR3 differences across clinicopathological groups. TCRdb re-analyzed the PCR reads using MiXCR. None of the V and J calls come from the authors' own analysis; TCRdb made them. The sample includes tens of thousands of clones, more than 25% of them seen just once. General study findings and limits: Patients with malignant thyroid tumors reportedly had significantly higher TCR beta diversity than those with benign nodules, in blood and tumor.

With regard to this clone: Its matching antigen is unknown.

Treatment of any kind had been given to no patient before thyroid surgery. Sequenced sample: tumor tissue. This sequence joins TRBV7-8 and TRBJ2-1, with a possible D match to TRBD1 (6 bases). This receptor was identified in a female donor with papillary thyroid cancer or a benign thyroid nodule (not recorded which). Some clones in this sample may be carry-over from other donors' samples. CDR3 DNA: TGTGCCAGCAGAAGATTAGCGTTTCAGGGGCAGCAGTTCTTC. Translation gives CASRRLAFQGQQFF.